This T cell receptor beta chain came from a study of cytomegalovirus exposure and HLA in healthy donors (TCRdb year 2017). Notes on the research overall: In an earlier analysis of approximately 640 of the donors, around 300 Gb of sequence data and 117 million unique TCR beta sequences from roughly 180 million T cells were reported. HLA typing covered class I and class II loci at four-digit resolution. The later analysis used no new phenotypic data to find candidate immune exposures, relying instead on TCR beta sequences and their occurrence across donors. Besides the first cohort of some 670 subjects, a separate validation cohort made up of roughly 130 different subjects was used. Five DR-DQ haplotypes were treated as single units for association and clustering because of strong linkage in the cohort. The study was designed to test whether signatures of past pathogen exposure could be identified by cataloging public T cell receptors. Typing coverage differed by locus: A, B, C, DRB1 and DQB1 were typed in about 620-630 donors, DQA1 in 500 to 550, DPA1 in around 580, and DPB1 in just under 480. All discovery cohort repertoires had been generated on a single sequencing platform. Donor age, sex, ethnicity and CMV serostatus were collected together with the repertoire data. A later analysis re-analyzed previously published TCR beta repertoires from roughly 630 donors and added high-resolution HLA genotyping to study TCR occurrence patterns. On average, approximately 250,000 unique TCR beta nucleotide sequences were sequenced per donor among some 430 genotyped donors of the cohort, with about 19% of those sequences being non-productive. The study used immunosequencing to profile the T cell repertoires of 670 or so subjects and linked those repertoires to cytomegalovirus serostatus. An earlier analysis of several hundred of the donors used high-throughput TCR beta sequencing to judge whether each TCR beta V gene segment behaved as functional or pseudogenic. In a later genetic analysis, genome-wide SNP genotypes for about three fifths of the 666 donors were used, and that subset was treated as a discovery cohort. The study combined high-throughput TCR immunosequencing, statistical association of individual TCRs with disease status, and machine learning to predict cytomegalovirus infection status. The genetic ancestry cluster associated with self-reported Caucasian donors included about four fifths of the 350 to 500 genotyped donors. About 280 gigabases of sequencing data and tens of millions of unique TCR sequences made up an early release that covered approximately 620 HLA-typed donors. Broader findings and caveats from the paper: In an earlier analysis of roughly 560 of the donors, most TCR beta V segments were observed in productive rearrangements about 87% or about 30% of the time, broadly matching IMGT annotations. A later analysis reported that several top co-occurrence clusters appeared linked to parvovirus B19, influenza, CMV and Epstein-Barr virus. In vitro tests confirmed that a few of the cytomegalovirus-associated TCR beta chains recognize cytomegalovirus antigens. At a false discovery rate of 0.05, a later analysis linked some 17,000 TCR beta sequences to specific HLA alleles. In a later genetic analysis, a missense DCLRE1C variant was associated with V-gene and J-gene trimming of TCR beta chains, and the association was replicated in an independent cohort. In a later genetic analysis, fewer N-insertions in productive TCRs were reported among donors in an Asian-associated ancestry cluster than the roughly 640-donor mean. Presence/absence analyses assumed roughly uniform sequencing depth across donors, an assumption that may not hold. A later analysis found that most CMV-associated TCR beta chains appeared HLA-restricted, with HLA associations seemingly driven largely by CMV exposure. Correlated functional status among segregating V segments might be attributable to linkage disequilibrium, but an unknown experimental factor could not be ruled out. It was suggested by the authors that the approach could potentially be generalized to other disease states and immunological phenotypes. A further reported finding was that TCR beta sequences accurately predicted the HLA-A and HLA-B alleles for most subjects in the first cohort. The sequencing pipeline was judged likely to have produced a cluster of highly shared sequence variants as a technical artifact. CMV serostatus was the only immune exposure information available for the cohort. Because the 87-base-pair reads could not distinguish some IMGT-functional V segments, including TRBV6-2 and TRBV6-3, those segments were excluded. In this cohort, only TCR beta chains were sequenced, and detectable features were limited by the absence of alpha or paired-chain data. Assigning TCR associations to individual alleles was difficult when HLA alleles, especially DR and DQ, strongly co-occurred. Because HLA typing was unavailable for some donors at each locus, only the typed subset was used in association tests. The earlier analysis of approximately 590 of the donors excluded some 16 rarely observed V segments, including chromosome 9 orphons, because counts were too low. In a later analysis, HLA-associated TCR beta chains showed more clonal expansion and lower generation probabilities than non-associated chains that were equally common. Across donors, most TCR sequences were observed very rarely, whereas some public TCRs were present in many individuals. In a later analysis, the rate of TCR association differed among HLA loci, with DRB1 alleles having the most associated TCRs and HLA-C alleles having the fewest. The classifier was reported to diagnose cytomegalovirus status with high specificity and sensitivity in both the original cohort and the validation cohort. A total of fewer than 200 TCR beta chains were listed by the study as associated with cytomegalovirus.

Including the terminal cysteine and phenylalanine, the CDR3 comprises 14 residues. Only the CDR3 DNA is retained, 42 bases long and in frame from the first base. Here V drops 3 bases and J drops 5 bases, and the junction holds 5 bases not matched to any gene. For CDR1 and CDR2, the germline V gene lists KGHSH and LQKENI. As for this clone: Its antigen is currently not known.

The cohort comprised 710 or so healthy bone marrow donors. At the time of sampling, every cohort member was nominally healthy, though immune exposures that went unrecorded were likely present. The donor tested CMV seropositive, placing the donor among the 250 to 300 seropositive members of the cohort. Each donor provided a peripheral blood sample, and peripheral blood mononuclear cells were used for TCR beta sequencing. The Qiagen DNeasy Blood Extraction Kit was used to extract genomic DNA from the blood cell samples. The method was the immunoSEQ multiplex PCR assay. A mixture of 60 forward primers for TCR Vbeta segments and 13 reverse primers for TCR Jbeta segments was used in the multiplex PCR. The CDR3 region of rearranged TCR beta genes was amplified from genomic DNA with a multiplex PCR assay. The Illumina HiSeq System was used to sequence the amplified TCR beta libraries as 87-base-pair reads. In the original analysis: In a later analysis, some 80 million unique TCR beta chains were counted across the roughly 700 repertoires, and approximately 11 million of these chains were shared by at least two donors. To remove PCR and sequencing errors, raw reads were error-corrected and collapsed into unique sequences using a nearest-neighbor algorithm that merged closely related sequences. CDR3 sequences were aligned to IMGT reference sequences to assign V, D and J gene segments. For a sequence to be retained, at least a six-nucleotide match to both a V gene segment and a J gene segment was required. Rearrangements were called productive when the CDR3 lacked stop codons and stayed in frame with V and J; all others were non-productive. Following IMGT convention, CDR3 was defined as the stretch from the second conserved V-encoded cysteine up to the conserved J-encoded phenylalanine. Sequences without an unambiguous match to a single V gene segment were excluded from the earlier analysis of a few hundred of the donors. An earlier analysis of a few hundred of the donors called V segments functional above 56.7% productive rearrangements and segregating when the between-donor standard deviation exceeded 5%. A statistical classification framework was built for diagnosing cytomegalovirus status from the catalog of TCR beta chain sequences. In a later analysis, TCR nucleotide sequences were compared against IMGT/GENE-DB human TR gene sequences so that V and J genes could be assigned. In a later analysis, CDR3 sequences and most-parsimonious VDJ recombination scenarios were assigned using the TCRdist pipeline. In a later analysis, every TCR beta chain was defined by the combination of its CDR3 amino acid sequence and its V-gene family, and reads without a unique V-gene family were dropped. A later analysis removed over 500 highly shared, low-generation-probability nucleotide sequences to deal with suspected cross-contamination and a sequencing artifact. In a later analysis, a clonal expansion index for each public chain was calculated from normalized within-repertoire ranks of inferred template counts. Generation probabilities in a later analysis came from a VDJ recombination model fitted to out-of-frame rearrangements, and those results were checked against IGoR. In a later analysis, hypergeometric tests were used to score TCR-TCR, TCR-HLA and TCR-CMV co-occurrence, with a repertoire-size bias correction applied to TCR pairs. A later analysis estimated false discovery rates by permuting HLA or CMV assignments 20 times. A later analysis grouped co-occurring TCRs with DBSCAN, adding TCRdist sequence similarity when clustering within HLA-allele-positive subsets. For co-occurrence clustering, repertoires with fewer than 30,000 or more than 120,000 public chains were excluded, along with roughly 5 repertoires with anomalous nucleotide sharing. The table comes from immuneACCESS by way of TCRdb, which keeps in-frame sequences with V and J called. Part of the clones is missing from these tables; in studies checked, under half for an unresolved V gene and the rest for unknown reasons. From that table come the V and J calls and clone size; the DNA was used to work out D and trimming. The sample table on file contains approximately 20,000 clones. The ten largest clones represent around 23% of the sample.

The clonotype comes from a man aged 60 to 75 in good health and CMV-seropositive. The sequence is built from TRBV18 and TRBJ2-5, with TRBD2 identical over 8 junction bases. Sequencing was done on a sample of PBMCs. The bases are TGTGCCAGCTCACCCCGGACTAGCACGGAGACCCAGTACTTC. Its protein reads: CASSPRTSTETQYF.